This is a list of T cell receptor beta chains from one sample in a study of T cell changes during pregnancy in multiple sclerosis. Measured with immunoSEQ multiplex PCR; TCRdb has only the in-frame clones, and not every one. This sample has approximately 84,000 clones, with about 94% found just once. Material: peripheral blood, obtained in the third trimester of pregnancy. These receptors were obtained from a female donor with multiple sclerosis, enrolled in a pregnancy study. The CDR3 runs from the conserved cysteine through the conserved F or W. D genes are given only for firm matches. Not all rows give a size; the values are once, few, many and, for expanded clones, a class.

abundance	len	v_gene	j_gene	d_gene	CDR3nt	CDR3aa
NA	12	TRBV2	TRBJ1-2	NA	TGTGCCAAACAAAGTCAGTCATCCGGCTACACCTTC	CAKQSQSSGYTF
NA	12	TRBV5-4	TRBJ1-6	NA	TGTGCCAGCAGCGGGCTTAATTCACCCCTCCACTTT	CASSGLNSPLHF
NA	11	TRBV7-6	TRBJ1-4	NA	TGTGCCAGCAGCTTAGGTACTCTACTGTTTTTT	CASSLGTLLFF
NA	16	TRBV11-2	TRBJ1-1	NA	TGTGCCAGCAGCTCCCTAAGACAGTCCTTGGGCACTGAAGCTTTCTTT	CASSSLRQSLGTEAFF
NA	13	TRBV29-1	TRBJ1-4	NA	TGCAGCGTCATGACAGGTGATAATGAAAAACTGTTTTTT	CSVMTGDNEKLFF
NA	15	TRBV18	TRBJ2-3	NA	TGTGCCAGCTCACCGAGTCGAGGGATTGCAGATACGCAGTATTTT	CASSPSRGIADTQYF
NA	16	TRBV6-6	TRBJ1-1	TRBD1	TGTGCCAGCAGCCCGATCGCTGGACAGGGGGCAGCTGAAGCTTTCTTT	CASSPIAGQGAAEAFF
NA	15	TRBV6-5	TRBJ1-2	TRBD1	TGTGCCAGCAGGGAACCGGACAGGGTGTTTGGTGGCTACACCTTC	CASREPDRVFGGYTF
NA	15	TRBV6-5	TRBJ1-5	NA	TGTGCCAGCAGTCAGGACCCCCAGGGAGGACAGCCCCAGCATTTT	CASSQDPQGGQPQHF
NA	11	TRBV7-9	TRBJ1-3	NA	TGTGCCCCGAGCTGGGGAAACACCATATATTTT	CAPSWGNTIYF
NA	14	TRBV9	TRBJ2-5	TRBD2	TGTGCCAGCAGCGGAGCGGGGGAGGTAGGGACCCAGTACTTC	CASSGAGEVGTQYF
NA	15	TRBV18	TRBJ1-2	NA	TGTGCCAGCTCACTTCAGGAGGGATCCTACTATGGCTACACCTTC	CASSLQEGSYYGYTF
NA	12	TRBV11-2	TRBJ2-7	NA	TGTGCCAGCAGCTTACCCAAGGGGGAGCAGTACTTC	CASSLPKGEQYF
NA	12	TRBV18	TRBJ1-5	TRBD1	TGTGCCAGCTCACTCTCGGGACAGCCGTTGCATTTT	CASSLSGQPLHF
NA	15	TRBV5-1	TRBJ2-7	TRBD1	TGCGCCAGCAGCTGGGGGACAGGGGGCACCTACGAGCAGTACTTC	CASSWGTGGTYEQYF
NA	15	TRBV7-6	TRBJ2-2	TRBD1	TGTGCCAGCAGCTTATCACAGGGGGCCGCCGGGGAGCTGTTTTTT	CASSLSQGAAGELFF
NA	14	TRBV9	TRBJ2-7	TRBD1	TGTGCCAGCAGCCTGACAGGGGTTGCCTACGAGCAGTACTTC	CASSLTGVAYEQYF
NA	14	TRBV5-4	TRBJ2-5	TRBD1	TGTGCCAGCAGCTTGGTAGGGGGCAGGCAGACCCAGTACTTC	CASSLVGGRQTQYF
once	14	TRBV30	TRBJ1-6	TRBD1	TGTGCCTGGAGTTCGGACAGGGTGAGTTCACCCCTCCACTTT	CAWSSDRVSSPLHF
NA	13	TRBV7-3	TRBJ2-5	NA	TGTGCCAGCAGCAAAACGGTGCAAGAGACCCAGTACTTC	CASSKTVQETQYF
NA	15	TRBV19	TRBJ1-2	TRBD1	TGTGCCAGTAGTATAAGGTTTGGGACAGGGTATGGCTACACCTTC	CASSIRFGTGYGYTF
NA	12	TRBV7-9	TRBJ1-1	NA	TGTGCCAGCAGCGGGGGGTGGACTGAAGCTTTCTTT	CASSGGWTEAFF
once	13	TRBV5-6	TRBJ1-5	NA	TGTGCCAGCAGCCCCGGAGGAGGTTGGCCCCAGCATTTT	CASSPGGGWPQHF
once	14	TRBV6-1	TRBJ1-2	NA	TGTGCCAGCGAGTTAGGGGCGTTGAACTATGGCTACACCTTC	CASELGALNYGYTF
few	13	TRBV5-1	TRBJ1-6	NA	TGCGCCAGCAGCGACAGGCTTAATTCACCCCTCCACTTT	CASSDRLNSPLHF
NA	16	TRBV6-1	TRBJ2-1	NA	TGTGCCAGCAGTGAGACACTCCCAAGCTCCTACAATGAGCAGTTCTTC	CASSETLPSSYNEQFF
NA	14	TRBV19	TRBJ2-7	TRBD1	TGTGCCAGTTCGGGACAGGTGAAGTCCTACGAGCAGTACTTC	CASSGQVKSYEQYF
NA	15	TRBV19	TRBJ2-5	TRBD2	TGTGCCAGTACACCGGGACTAGCTGAATGGGAGACCCAGTACTTC	CASTPGLAEWETQYF
NA	15	TRBV6-5	TRBJ2-3	TRBD2	TGTGCCAGCACCAAGCGACTAGCTGGCACAGATACGCAGTATTTT	CASTKRLAGTDTQYF
NA	16	TRBV4-1	TRBJ1-4	TRBD1	TGCGCCAGCAGCCAATACACCGGGACAGGGAATGAAAAACTGTTTTTT	CASSQYTGTGNEKLFF
NA	13	TRBV2	TRBJ1-1	NA	TGTGCCAGCAGTGCGGGATCAAGGACTGAAGCTTTCTTT	CASSAGSRTEAFF
NA	13	TRBV29-1	TRBJ1-2	TRBD1	TGCAGCGTTAGGACAGGAGTGGACTATGGCTACACCTTC	CSVRTGVDYGYTF
NA	10	TRBV6-5	TRBJ2-1	NA	TGTGCCAGCACCTTCAATGAGCAGTTCTTC	CASTFNEQFF
NA	14	TRBV2	TRBJ1-1	TRBD1	TGTGCCAGCAGTCCCCTAAGGGGGCGGATTGAAGCTTTCTTT	CASSPLRGRIEAFF
NA	21	TRBV12-5	TRBJ1-5	NA	TGTGCTAGTGGTTTGGTCACCAAAAATCCGTCCGTGGTCACAAGCAATCAGCCCCAGCATTTT	CASGLVTKNPSVVTSNQPQHF
NA	14	TRBV7-6	TRBJ2-1	TRBD1	TGTGCCAGCAGCTCGGTGGACAGGGACAATGAGCAGTTCTTC	CASSSVDRDNEQFF
once	14	TRBV19	TRBJ2-1	NA	TGTGCCAGTAGTATATCCGGAGCGAACAATGAGCAGTTCTTC	CASSISGANNEQFF
NA	16	TRBV5-1	TRBJ2-3	TRBD2	TGCGCCAGCAGCTTTGCTAGCGGGGGGCGGAGGGATACGCAGTATTTT	CASSFASGGRRDTQYF
few	14	TRBV6-4	TRBJ2-2	NA	TGTGCCAGCATAGTTCGGGGAAACACCGGGGAGCTGTTTTTT	CASIVRGNTGELFF
NA	15	TRBV6-1	TRBJ1-5	TRBD1	TGTGCCAGCAGTGAGGAGACAGGGGGGCCTCAGCCCCAGCATTTT	CASSEETGGPQPQHF
NA	13	TRBV5-1	TRBJ2-1	TRBD1	TGCGCCAGCACGAGACAGGGAGACCATGAGCAGTTCTTC	CASTRQGDHEQFF
NA	16	TRBV2	TRBJ2-5	TRBD2	TGTGCCAGCAGTGAAGTGCGGGGGTCATTAAGAGGGACCCAGTACTTC	CASSEVRGSLRGTQYF
NA	15	TRBV9	TRBJ1-6	NA	TGTGCCAGCAGCTCCCCTCTTGCGGGGAATTCACCCCTCCACTTT	CASSSPLAGNSPLHF
NA	12	TRBV10-3	TRBJ1-5	NA	TGTGCCATCAGTGCAGACAATCAGCCCCAGCATTTT	CAISADNQPQHF
once	13	TRBV5-6	TRBJ1-2	NA	TGTGCCAGCAGCTTTGGTCGGGGGTATGGCTACACCTTC	CASSFGRGYGYTF
NA	14	TRBV15	TRBJ1-1	TRBD1	TGTGCCACCAGCAGGAAACAGGGGTACACTGAAGCTTTCTTT	CATSRKQGYTEAFF
NA	15	TRBV7-2	TRBJ2-5	TRBD2	TGTGCCAGCAGCTATAGCGGGGGGACCCAAGAGACCCAGTACTTC	CASSYSGGTQETQYF
NA	14	TRBV30	TRBJ2-7	NA	TGTGCCTGGAGTAATAGGGGTCGCAAATACGAGCAGTACTTC	CAWSNRGRKYEQYF